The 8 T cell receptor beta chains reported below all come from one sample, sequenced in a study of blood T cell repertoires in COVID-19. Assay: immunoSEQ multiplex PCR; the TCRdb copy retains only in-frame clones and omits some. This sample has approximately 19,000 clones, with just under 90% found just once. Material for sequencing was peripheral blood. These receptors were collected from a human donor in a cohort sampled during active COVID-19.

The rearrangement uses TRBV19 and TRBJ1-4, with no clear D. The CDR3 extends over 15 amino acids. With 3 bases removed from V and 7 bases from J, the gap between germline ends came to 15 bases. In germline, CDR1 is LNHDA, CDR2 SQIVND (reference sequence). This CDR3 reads CASSIRPGDGEKLFF. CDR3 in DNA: TGTGCCAGTAGTATTCGCCCAGGTGATGGTGAAAAACTGTTTTTT.

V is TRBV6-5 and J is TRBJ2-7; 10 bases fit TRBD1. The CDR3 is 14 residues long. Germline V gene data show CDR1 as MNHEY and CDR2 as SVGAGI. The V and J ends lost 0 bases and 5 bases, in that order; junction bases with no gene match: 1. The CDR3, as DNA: TGTGCCAGCAGTTACTCGACAGGGGGCGACGAGCAGTACTTC. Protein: CASSYSTGGDEQYF.

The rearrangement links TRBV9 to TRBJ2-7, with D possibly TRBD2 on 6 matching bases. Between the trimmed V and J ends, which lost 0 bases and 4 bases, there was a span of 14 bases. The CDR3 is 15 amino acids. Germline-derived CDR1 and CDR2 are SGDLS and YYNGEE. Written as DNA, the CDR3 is TGTGCCAGCAGCGTAGATGGGGGAGGCCCTTACGAGCAGTACTTC. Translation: CASSVDGGGPYEQYF.

DNA for the CDR3: TGTGCCAGCAGCTTCGAGCGGGCTTTACCCTACGAGCAGTACTTC. Translation: CASSFERALPYEQYF. The chain is built from TRBV11-2 and TRBJ2-7, with a tentative D call TRBD2 (6 bases). Trimming removed 3 bases at V and 2 bases at J, with 14 bases between. CDR3 length equals 15 residues. The germline V gene encodes CDR1 SGHAT and CDR2 FQNNGV.

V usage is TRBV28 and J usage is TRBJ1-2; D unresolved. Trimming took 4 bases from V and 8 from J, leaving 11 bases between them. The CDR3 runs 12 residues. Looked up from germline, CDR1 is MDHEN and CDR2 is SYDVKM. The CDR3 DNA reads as TGTGCCAGCAGTTCTTTCGACTGGGGCTACACCTTC. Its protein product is CASSSFDWGYTF.

DNA for the CDR3: TGTGCCAGCAGCTTCGATGAAAAACTGTTTTTT. Protein: CASSFDEKLFF. V and J are TRBV7-8 and TRBJ1-4; D gene unclear. The V end was cut by 3 bases, the J end by 6 bases, with 2 bases between. Germline lookup yields CDR1 SGHVS and CDR2 FQNEAQ. There are 11 residues in the CDR3.

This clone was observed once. DNA for the CDR3: TGTGCCAGCAGCCCAGGACAGGGGAGTCGCCACACCTTC. Translating gives CASSPGQGSRHTF. The rearrangement joins TRBV7-3 to TRBJ1-2; TRBD1 agrees at 9 bases. The V gene end was trimmed by 5 bases and the J gene end by 12 bases; junction bases not matched to a gene: 10. Looked up from germline, CDR1 is SGHTA and CDR2 is FQGTGA. CDR3 length: 13 residues.

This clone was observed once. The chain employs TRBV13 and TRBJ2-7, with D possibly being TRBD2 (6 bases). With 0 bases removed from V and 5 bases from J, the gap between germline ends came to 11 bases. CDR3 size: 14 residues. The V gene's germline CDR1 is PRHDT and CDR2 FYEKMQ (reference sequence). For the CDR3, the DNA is TGTGCCAGCAGCTTAGGCCGGGGAGGAAACGAGCAGTACTTC. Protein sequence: CASSLGRGGNEQYF. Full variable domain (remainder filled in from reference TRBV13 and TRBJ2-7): AAGVIQSPRHLIKEKRETATLKCYPIPRHDTVYWYQQGPGQDPQFLISFYEKMQSDKGSIPDRFSAQQFSDYHSELNMSSLELGDSALYFCASSLGRGGNEQYFGPGTRLTVT.